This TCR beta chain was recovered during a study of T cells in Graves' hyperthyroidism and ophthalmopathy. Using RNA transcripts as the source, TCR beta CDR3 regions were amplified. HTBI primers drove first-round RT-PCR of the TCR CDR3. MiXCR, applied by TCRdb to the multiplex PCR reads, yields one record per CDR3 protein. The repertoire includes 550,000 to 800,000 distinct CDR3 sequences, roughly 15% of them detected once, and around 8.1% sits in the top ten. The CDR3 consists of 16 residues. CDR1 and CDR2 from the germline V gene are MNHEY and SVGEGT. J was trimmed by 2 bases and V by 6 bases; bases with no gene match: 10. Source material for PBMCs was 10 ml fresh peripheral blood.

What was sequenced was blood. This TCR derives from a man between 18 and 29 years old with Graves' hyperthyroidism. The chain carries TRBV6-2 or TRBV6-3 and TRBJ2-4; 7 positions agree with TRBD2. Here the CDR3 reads CASSRAGAPPKNIQYF. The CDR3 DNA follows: TGTGCCAGCAGCCGCGCGGGAGCCCCCCCCAAAAACATTCAGTACTTC.